This TCR beta chain was sequenced during a study of blood T cells in healthy people across ages (dated by TCRdb to the mid-2010s). Study-wide context: Template switching captured roughly one uniquely barcoded TCR beta cDNA molecule per two T cells in model experiments. The study measured age-related changes in TCR beta repertoire diversity using deep sequencing normalized with unique cDNA molecular identifiers. Donors were grouped into four age groups: young (average 16 years), middle-aged (39), aged (approximately 58) and long-lived (around 80). Donors of different ages were randomly distributed across sequencing lanes to avoid experimental bias. Two additional independent replicas of 1 million unique cDNA reads from the same blood draw were analyzed for two donors (one aged 18 to 29 and one aged 80 or older). The research as a whole found: As age increased, observed TCR beta diversity per million T cells dropped in a roughly linear way, and a significant reduction was already evident by age 40. A strong correlation was found between observed TCR beta diversity and the percentage of naive T cells measured by flow cytometry. Compared with the aged group, the long-lived group had more naive CD4+ T cells, fewer expanded clones and increased TCR diversity, a pattern suggesting age selection. Because profiling used bulk unsorted PBMCs, naive and antigen-experienced compartments could not be compared conclusively. Total diversity estimates from one million sequenced T cells were considered lower bounds and underestimates. Donor CMV infection status was unknown, potentially confounding age-related changes in expanded clonotypes.

The approximately 39 donors, aged roughly 6 to 90 years, were systemically healthy Caucasian individuals from Russia. Each donor gave around 9.5 milliliters of peripheral blood, collected into EDTA-treated Vacutainer tubes. Ficoll-Paque density-gradient centrifugation was used to isolate PBMCs, with at least 7 million per sample. Trizol reagent was used to extract total RNA from the PBMCs, yielding at least 5.5 micrograms per sample. For every donor, an aliquot of PBMCs went through flow cytometry to measure the percentages of naive CD45RAhigh/CD27high T cells. The CDR3 numbers 17 residues from cysteine through phenylalanine. CDR3 DNA is the only sequence kept; it has 51 bases, read in frame from the first base. Trimming costs V 2 bases and J 5 bases, and their ends lie 19 bases apart. CDR1 and CDR2 (MGHRA, YSYEKL) derive from the germline V gene. A word on this clonotype: Its antigen is not yet known. No base quality values were provided; no much bigger clone lies one nucleotide off.

The library came from 5' RACE. The run used an Illumina HiSeq 2500. The second PCR ran for about 6 to 12 cycles and used a J-beta primer mix along with a sample-barcoded 5' primer. A unique molecular identifier was introduced onto each TCR beta cDNA molecule by a template-switch 5' adaptor carrying 12 random nucleotides. At least 2.5 million CDR3-containing paired-end reads were obtained from each sample. All of the RNA was converted into first-strand cDNA using the Mint cDNA synthesis kit, with a TRBC-specific oligonucleotide serving as the primer. Following uracil-DNA glycosylase treatment, all cDNA underwent a first 18-cycle PCR with the universal primers M1SS and BC2_uni_R. Per the original workflow: For normalization, 1 million high-quality reads, each with a distinct molecular identifier, were randomly selected from each sample. Instead of being binned into consensus sequences, reads with shared molecular identifiers were discarded. MiTCR, run with a Q25 quality threshold and the strictest error-elimination algorithm, handled CDR3 identification, clonotype clustering and error correction. A nonparametric unseen species model with Euler transformation was used to estimate a lower bound on total TCR beta diversity. TCRdb ran its own pipeline on the public reads, namely fastp trimming at Q25 and MiXCR clone calling, and kept in-frame beta chains. Here each entry gathers all rows of one CDR3 protein and keeps the most common genes and DNA. The V and J calls were not made by the authors but by TCRdb's processing. The sample includes about 970,000 distinct CDR3 sequences, with 51% observed a single time. The leading ten clones occupy about a fifth of the sample.

Sequenced sample: blood. This clonotype originated in a woman in her sixties in good health. This chain joins TRBV4-1 to TRBJ1-5; TRBD1 is a weak D gene call, 5 bases matching. Read as DNA, the sequence is TGCGCCAGCAGCCAAACCCAGGTACGGGGACCCGATCAGCCCCAGCATTTT. Its protein is CASSQTQVRGPDQPQHF.